The rows below give T cell receptor beta chains drawn from one sample of a study of T cell changes during pregnancy in multiple sclerosis. Libraries were prepared by immunoSEQ multiplex PCR; TCRdb keeps only in-frame clonotypes and omits some of them. The sample holds 40,000 to 50,000 clones, 90% to 95% seen once. The sequencing here drew on CD4+ T cells from peripheral blood mononuclear cells, taken in the first trimester of pregnancy. The receptor source for this set is a female donor with multiple sclerosis, enrolled in a pregnancy study. Both conserved end residues are part of each CDR3. The D gene is left open where the match is weak. A clone size is listed for some rows: how often the clone was seen (once, few, many), or a class if it is expanded.

j_gene	abundance	d_gene	v_gene	CDR3aa	CDR3nt
TRBJ1-6	.	.	TRBV18	CASSPTGTNSPLHF	TGTGCCAGCTCGCCGACAGGTACGAATTCACCCCTCCACTTT
TRBJ2-6	.	.	TRBV6-5	CATLSGANVLTF	TGTGCCACTTTGTCCGGGGCCAACGTCCTGACTTTC
TRBJ1-2	.	.	TRBV6-6	CASSPREANYGYTF	TGTGCCAGCAGTCCCCGGGAGGCTAACTATGGCTACACCTTC
TRBJ1-1	.	TRBD1	TRBV7-8	CASSFQVTSDRGWTEAFF	TGTGCCAGCAGCTTTCAGGTGACCTCAGACAGGGGGTGGACTGAAGCTTTCTTT
TRBJ2-5	.	TRBD2	TRBV5-6	CASSLAGSGAKETQYF	TGTGCCAGCAGCTTGGCCGGGAGCGGGGCTAAAGAGACCCAGTACTTC
TRBJ2-1	.	.	TRBV27	CASSLPGAEQFF	TGTGCCAGCAGTTTACCAGGGGCTGAGCAGTTCTTC
TRBJ2-3	.	TRBD1	TRBV6-1	CASSADRDTDTQYF	TGTGCCAGCAGTGCGGACAGGGACACAGATACGCAGTATTTT
TRBJ1-1	.	TRBD1	TRBV2	CASSPGQGLGTEAFF	TGTGCCAGCAGCCCGGGACAGGGGTTGGGGACTGAAGCTTTCTTT
TRBJ2-7	.	TRBD1	TRBV5-1	CASSLRGQDRYEQYF	TGCGCCAGCAGCTTGCGTGGACAGGACCGCTACGAGCAGTACTTC
TRBJ1-1	.	TRBD1	TRBV14	CASSPMGQKNTEAFF	TGTGCCAGCAGCCCAATGGGACAGAAGAACACTGAAGCTTTCTTT
TRBJ1-1	.	TRBD1	TRBV7-8	CASSRGQFMNTEAFF	TGTGCCAGCAGCCGGGGACAGTTTATGAACACTGAAGCTTTCTTT
TRBJ2-1	.	.	TRBV18	CASSPSRTTGLSSYNEQFF	TGTGCCAGCTCACCAAGTAGAACGACAGGCCTAAGCTCCTACAATGAGCAGTTCTTC
TRBJ1-1	.	.	TRBV6-5	CASSSRGSSEAFF	TGTGCCAGCAGTTCACGAGGTTCTTCTGAAGCTTTCTTT
TRBJ2-1	.	.	TRBV7-9	CASSLEVGQPYNEQFF	TGTGCCAGCAGCTTAGAGGTTGGACAGCCTTACAATGAGCAGTTCTTC
TRBJ1-2	.	TRBD1	TRBV6-1	CASSDRGGPDGYTF	TGTGCCAGCAGCGACAGGGGAGGTCCGGATGGCTACACCTTC
TRBJ1-2	.	.	TRBV19	CASSIGYSGYTF	TGTGCCAGTAGTATCGGGTATTCTGGCTACACCTTC
TRBJ2-1	.	TRBD2	TRBV5-4	CASSLAGAYGNEQFF	TGTGCCAGCAGCTTAGCGGGGGCCTACGGCAATGAGCAGTTCTTC
TRBJ1-2	.	TRBD1	TRBV29-1	CSVEDERGLGYGYTF	TGCAGCGTTGAAGACGAGAGGGGGCTAGGCTATGGCTACACCTTC
TRBJ2-1	.	TRBD2	TRBV7-2	CASSPNTSGDLFF	TGTGCCAGCAGCCCGAATACTAGCGGGGATTTGTTCTTC
TRBJ2-1	.	TRBD1	TRBV5-1	CASSQSGGWSSYNEQFF	TGCGCCAGCAGCCAGTCAGGGGGCTGGTCAAGCTACAATGAGCAGTTCTTC
TRBJ2-1	.	TRBD2	TRBV18	CASVARGGIDNEQFF	TGTGCCAGCGTGGCCCGGGGGGGAATAGACAATGAGCAGTTCTTC
TRBJ1-5	.	TRBD1	TRBV2	CASSERTGGNQPQHF	TGTGCCAGCAGTGAGAGGACAGGGGGGAATCAGCCCCAGCATTTT
TRBJ1-5	once	.	TRBV19	CASSGQNSNQPQHF	TGTGCCAGTAGTGGGCAGAATAGCAATCAGCCCCAGCATTTT
TRBJ1-6	.	.	TRBV7-3	CASSLGLPNSPLHF	TGTGCCAGCAGCTTAGGACTGCCAAATTCACCCCTCCACTTT
TRBJ1-5	.	TRBD1	TRBV10-3	CAIGIRDSDQPQHF	TGTGCCATCGGGATCCGGGACAGCGATCAGCCCCAGCATTTT
TRBJ2-5	.	TRBD1	TRBV5-1	CASSLPGTGVGETQYF	TGCGCCAGCAGCCTTCCCGGGACAGGGGTCGGAGAGACCCAGTACTTC
TRBJ2-1	.	.	TRBV2	CASTLRNPGAPNEQFF	TGTGCCAGCACCTTAAGAAATCCAGGGGCCCCCAATGAGCAGTTCTTC
TRBJ2-5	.	.	TRBV27	CASSSRAGETQYF	TGTGCCAGCAGTTCCAGGGCCGGGGAGACCCAGTACTTC
TRBJ1-6	.	.	TRBV7-9	CASSSGQNYNSPLHF	TGTGCCAGCAGCTCCGGACAGAACTATAATTCACCCCTCCACTTT
TRBJ2-7	.	.	TRBV4-1	CASRSPLAGDEQYF	TGCGCCAGCAGGAGTCCACTAGCAGGCGACGAGCAGTACTTC
TRBJ2-2	.	.	TRBV5-1	CASSLIPGSSTGELFF	TGCGCCAGCAGCTTGATTCCTGGGAGCTCCACCGGGGAGCTGTTTTTT
TRBJ1-1	.	TRBD1	TRBV7-9	CASSLEGAMNTEAFF	TGTGCCAGCAGCTTAGAGGGGGCCATGAACACTGAAGCTTTCTTT
TRBJ2-7	.	TRBD2	TRBV5-8	CASSLTSGGAGGYEQYF	TGTGCCAGCAGCTTAACTAGCGGGGGGGCCGGTGGCTACGAGCAGTACTTC
TRBJ1-5	.	.	TRBV4-1	CASSPSFLRADQPQHF	TGCGCCAGCAGCCCGTCTTTCCTCAGGGCCGATCAGCCCCAGCATTTT
TRBJ1-2	.	TRBD1	TRBV6-5	CASSTQGTNYGYTF	TGTGCCAGCAGTACACAGGGGACCAACTATGGCTACACCTTC
TRBJ2-7	.	.	TRBV27	CASSFSGRPRTYEQYF	TGTGCCAGCAGTTTTAGTGGGCGTCCTAGGACTTACGAGCAGTACTTC
TRBJ1-4	.	.	TRBV2	CASSDFKLFF	TGTGCCAGCAGCGACTTCAAACTGTTTTTT
TRBJ2-3	.	.	TRBV5-1	CASSLDGVPVDTQYF	TGCGCCAGCAGCTTAGACGGGGTCCCCGTAGATACGCAGTATTTT
TRBJ2-5	.	.	TRBV5-1	CASSLDSRETQYF	TGCGCCAGCAGCTTGGACAGTCGGGAGACCCAGTACTTC
TRBJ2-1	.	.	TRBV30	CAWSHSEQFF	TGTGCCTGGAGTCATTCCGAGCAGTTCTTC
TRBJ2-7	.	.	TRBV20-1	CSASRAGEQYF	TGCAGTGCTAGCAGGGCCGGAGAGCAGTACTTC
TRBJ1-4	.	.	TRBV5-1	CASSLWGRGDEKLFF	TGCGCCAGCAGCTTGTGGGGCAGGGGAGATGAAAAACTGTTTTTT
TRBJ1-2	.	.	TRBV5-4	CASSSPDKAYGYTF	TGTGCCAGCAGCTCACCGGACAAGGCCTATGGCTACACCTTC
TRBJ2-3	.	TRBD1	TRBV14	CASSQNKGGATDTQYF	TGTGCCAGCAGCCAAAATAAAGGGGGCGCCACAGATACGCAGTATTTT
TRBJ1-5	once	.	TRBV7-8	CASSLDQGSGEQPQHF	TGTGCCAGCAGCTTAGATCAGGGGTCGGGCGAGCAGCCCCAGCATTTT
TRBJ1-2	.	TRBD1	TRBV19	CASSLTGTGFDNNYGYTF	TGTGCCAGTAGTCTAACCGGGACAGGGTTTGATAACAACTATGGCTACACCTTC
TRBJ2-1	.	.	TRBV9	CASSPEQGSVQFF	TGTGCCAGCAGCCCTGAGCAGGGGTCCGTGCAGTTCTTC
TRBJ2-3	.	.	TRBV5-1	CASSLQGADTQYF	TGCGCCAGCAGCTTGCAGGGTGCAGATACGCAGTATTTT
TRBJ2-1	.	TRBD1	TRBV5-4	CASSLTTGGPYNEQFF	TGTGCCAGCAGCTTAACGACAGGGGGCCCCTACAATGAGCAGTTCTTC
TRBJ1-2	once	TRBD1	TRBV2	CASSLTEDREDGYGYTF	TGTGCCAGCAGTCTTACGGAGGACAGGGAAGATGGGTATGGCTACACCTTC
TRBJ2-7	.	TRBD1	TRBV2	CASNRDSGGEQYF	TGTGCCAGCAATAGGGACAGTGGGGGCGAGCAGTACTTC
TRBJ1-2	.	TRBD1	TRBV6-1	CASSEDSQGLKGYTF	TGTGCCAGCAGTGAAGATTCACAGGGGTTGAAGGGCTACACCTTC
TRBJ2-6	.	.	TRBV30	CAWSKGGGAGANVLTF	TGTGCCTGGAGTAAGGGGGGGGGCGCTGGGGCCAACGTCCTGACTTTC
TRBJ2-1	.	.	TRBV6-1	CASSDPTGQGRNEQFF	TGTGCCAGCAGTGACCCCACAGGGCAGGGTAGGAATGAGCAGTTCTTC
TRBJ1-2	.	.	TRBV4-1	CASSPISKYGYTF	TGCGCCAGCAGCCCTATCTCCAAGTATGGCTACACCTTC
TRBJ2-1	once	TRBD2	TRBV13	CASSLWVAGGPDEQFF	TGTGCCAGCAGCTTATGGGTAGCGGGGGGGCCCGATGAGCAGTTCTTC
TRBJ1-1	.	.	TRBV5-1	CASSFDMNTEAFF	TGCGCCAGCAGCTTTGACATGAACACTGAAGCTTTCTTT
TRBJ1-6	.	.	TRBV4-1	CASSLQENSPLHF	TGCGCCAGCAGCCTACAGGAAAATTCACCCCTCCACTTT
TRBJ1-5	.	TRBD1	TRBV18	CASSPADRDNQPQHF	TGTGCCAGCTCACCGGCGGACAGGGACAATCAGCCCCAGCATTTT